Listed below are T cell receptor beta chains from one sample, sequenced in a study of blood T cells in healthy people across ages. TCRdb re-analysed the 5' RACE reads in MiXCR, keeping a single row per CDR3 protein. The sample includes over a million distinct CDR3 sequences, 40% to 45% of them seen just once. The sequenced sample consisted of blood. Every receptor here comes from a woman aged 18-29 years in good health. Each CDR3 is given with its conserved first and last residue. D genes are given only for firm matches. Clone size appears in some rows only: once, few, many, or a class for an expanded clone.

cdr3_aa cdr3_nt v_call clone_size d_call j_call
CASSYLGVSYNEQYF TGTGCCAGCAGTTACTTGGGCGTCTCCTACAATGAGCAGTACTTC TRBV6-5 . . TRBJ2-7
CASSLYGDEQYF TGTGCCAGCAGCTTATACGGAGACGAGCAGTACTTC TRBV11-2 few . TRBJ2-7
CASSQSVPGQGGIGNIQYF TGCGCCAGCAGCCAATCAGTCCCGGGACAGGGGGGGATAGGAAACATTCAGTACTTC TRBV4-3 . TRBD1 TRBJ2-4
CASSQLGTVDPGPQHF TGCGCCAGCAGCCAACTTGGGACGGTGGACCCGGGGCCCCAGCATTTT TRBV4-1 . . TRBJ1-5
CSARDLAGLSTDTQYF TGCAGTGCTAGAGATCTCGCAGGGTTGAGCACAGATACGCAGTATTTT TRBV20-1 . . TRBJ2-3
CASSDTVGGTEAFF TGTGCCAGCAGTGACACGGTCGGGGGCACTGAAGCTTTCTTT TRBV6-5 . . TRBJ1-1
CASSPPGRGPQETQYF TGTGCCAGCTCACCACCCGGCAGGGGGCCTCAAGAGACCCAGTACTTC TRBV18 few TRBD1 TRBJ2-5
CASSELATNEKLFF TGTGCCAGCAGTGAGCTGGCGACTAATGAAAAACTGTTTTTT TRBV25-1 . . TRBJ1-4
CSARTPSRRGGQYF TGCAGTGCTAGAACCCCATCTAGGAGGGGTGGCCAGTACTTC TRBV20-1 few . TRBJ2-7
CSARKATKTDEQFF TGCAGTGCTAGGAAGGCCACTAAGACAGATGAGCAGTTCTTC TRBV20-1 . . TRBJ2-1
CASSLGARDNYGYTF TGTGCCAGCAGCTTAGGTGCGAGGGACAACTATGGCTACACCTTC TRBV7-9 few . TRBJ1-2
CANPRAGVPKYEQYF TGTGCCAACCCTAGGGCAGGGGTTCCTAAGTACGAGCAGTACTTC TRBV21-1 few . TRBJ2-7
CASSIRQINTGELFF TGTGCCAGCAGCATCAGACAGATTAACACCGGGGAGCTGTTTTTT TRBV7-9 . . TRBJ2-2
CASRPGTALTEAFF TGTGCCAGCAGGCCCGGGACAGCACTTACTGAAGCTTTCTTT TRBV2 . TRBD1 TRBJ1-1
CASNDRVRGNEQFF TGTGCCAGCAACGACAGGGTCCGTGGCAATGAGCAGTTCTTC TRBV11-2 few TRBD1 TRBJ2-1
CASSPRGIEGIKETQYF TGTGCCAGCAGTCCTCGGGGGATTGAGGGGATTAAAGAGACCCAGTACTTC TRBV12-3/TRBV12-4 few . TRBJ2-5
CASSVVYGTGELFF TGTGCCAGCAGTGTAGTTTATGGGACCGGGGAGCTGTTTTTT TRBV9 . . TRBJ2-2
CASSMGYSYNEQFF TGTGCCAGTAGTATGGGCTATTCCTACAATGAGCAGTTCTTC TRBV19 . . TRBJ2-1
CASSYSSRFRYEQYF TGTGCCAGCAGTTACTCGAGCCGGTTCCGCTACGAGCAGTACTTC TRBV6-5 . . TRBJ2-7
CSAAVGEGYEQYF TGCAGCGCCGCTGTGGGCGAAGGCTACGAGCAGTACTTC TRBV29-1 . . TRBJ2-7
CASSRTVSTDTQYF TGTGCCAGCAGCCGGACAGTCAGCACAGATACGCAGTATTTT TRBV12-3/TRBV12-4 few . TRBJ2-3
CSAGWREKHTDTQYF TGCAGTGCTGGGTGGAGGGAAAAACACACAGATACGCAGTATTTT TRBV20-1 . . TRBJ2-3
CASTLVAGQNNSPLHF TGTGCCAGCACCCTTGTAGCGGGACAAAATAATTCACCCCTCCACTTT TRBV6-5 few . TRBJ1-6
CATSDFKDEQFF TGTGCCACCAGTGATTTTAAGGATGAGCAGTTCTTC TRBV24-1 few . TRBJ2-1
CASSVVRIDEQYF TGTGCCAGCAGCGTGGTTAGGATCGACGAGCAGTACTTC TRBV7-9 many . TRBJ2-7
CSARILAGRYNEQFF TGCAGTGCTAGGATTCTAGCGGGACGCTACAATGAGCAGTTCTTC TRBV20-1 . TRBD2 TRBJ2-1
CASSLPGLQETQYF TGTGCCAGCAGCTTGCCGGGACTCCAAGAGACCCAGTACTTC TRBV7-9 few . TRBJ2-5
CASSFPPGATNQPQHF TGTGCCAGCAGTTTTCCTCCAGGGGCTACCAATCAGCCCCAGCATTTT TRBV12-3/TRBV12-4 . . TRBJ1-5
CASSPQGQGVHGYTF TGTGCCAGCAGTCCCCAGGGACAGGGAGTCCATGGCTACACCTTC TRBV6-6 . TRBD1 TRBJ1-2
CASSLARGHETQYF TGCGCCAGCAGCTTGGCCAGGGGGCACGAGACCCAGTACTTC TRBV5-1 . TRBD1 TRBJ2-5
CASSLVGAEADTQYF TGTGCCAGCAGCTTAGTCGGGGCCGAGGCAGATACGCAGTATTTT TRBV11-2 few . TRBJ2-3
CASSPPETVTYEQYF TGTGCCAGCAGTCCGCCCGAGACAGTGACCTACGAGCAGTACTTC TRBV6-6 . . TRBJ2-7
CASSPGLDEQYF TGTGCCAGCAGTCCGGGGTTAGACGAGCAGTACTTC TRBV6-6 many . TRBJ2-7
CAWSGGQGRLQPQHF TGTGCCTGGAGTGGTGGACAGGGACGCCTGCAGCCCCAGCATTTT TRBV30 . TRBD1 TRBJ1-5
CASSLVFGPYNEQFF TGTGCCAGCAGCTTAGTTTTCGGGCCTTACAATGAGCAGTTCTTC TRBV7-2 many . TRBJ2-1
CASSYVRAHEQFF TGTGCCAGCAGTTACGTCAGAGCCCATGAGCAGTTCTTC TRBV6-2/TRBV6-3 . . TRBJ2-1
CASSRELGGSTTYEQYF TGTGCCAGCAGCCGAGAACTAGGGGGATCTACTACCTACGAGCAGTACTTC TRBV27 . . TRBJ2-7
CSAPLRAVEKLFF TGCAGCGCTCCCCTACGGGCAGTTGAAAAACTGTTTTTT TRBV20-1 . . TRBJ1-4
CASSSLQREHGYTF TGTGCCAGCAGTTCCCTACAGCGGGAACATGGCTACACCTTC TRBV27 . . TRBJ1-2
CASSATGSIDSPLHF TGTGCCAGCAGTGCGACAGGGAGTATTGATTCACCCCTCCACTTT TRBV6-1 few TRBD1 TRBJ1-6
CATDGYQEAQYF TGTGCCACGGACGGCTACCAAGAGGCCCAGTACTTC TRBV28 . . TRBJ2-7
CSVLYRNTEAFF TGCAGCGTTCTCTACAGGAACACTGAAGCTTTCTTT TRBV29-1 . . TRBJ1-1
CASSWTGRGDYEQYF TGTGCCAGCAGCTGGACAGGGAGGGGAGATTACGAGCAGTACTTC TRBV7-9 . . TRBJ2-7
CASSYSSVGANVLTF TGTGCCAGCAGTTACTCGAGTGTCGGGGCCAACGTCCTGACTTTC TRBV6-5 . . TRBJ2-6
CASSPRTQYEQYF TGTGCCAGCAGCCCAAGGACCCAATACGAGCAGTACTTC TRBV7-9 . . TRBJ2-7
CASSQERSSGGYNEQFF TGCGCCAGCAGCCAAGAAAGGTCTAGCGGGGGGTACAATGAGCAGTTCTTC TRBV4-1 few TRBD2 TRBJ2-1
CASSLSKDSNQPQHF TGTGCCAGCAGTTTATCGAAGGATAGCAATCAGCCCCAGCATTTT TRBV27 few . TRBJ1-5
CASSVEGRGSYEQYF TGTGCCAGCAGCGTAGAAGGACGGGGGTCCTACGAGCAGTACTTC TRBV9 . . TRBJ2-7
CASSRTGIGIEQYF TGTGCCAGCAGCCGGACAGGCATAGGGATCGAGCAGTACTTC TRBV12-3/TRBV12-4 . TRBD1 TRBJ2-7
CASSLIYSRYGNQPQHF TGTGCCAGCAGTTTAATTTACAGTCGGTACGGGAATCAGCCCCAGCATTTT TRBV28 . . TRBJ1-5
CASWDPPNNEQFF TGCGCCAGCTGGGACCCACCGAACAATGAGCAGTTCTTC TRBV5-1 few . TRBJ2-1